The 4 T cell receptor beta chains in this list originate from one sample, sequenced in a study of metastatic and nonmetastatic thyroid tumors. With MiXCR, TCRdb called clones anew from the PCR reads. The sample consists of approximately 28,000 clones, around 16% of them appearing once. Among the patients, none had received any treatment before thyroid surgery. The sequenced material came from blood. Source of these receptors: a male donor with papillary thyroid cancer or a benign thyroid nodule (not recorded which). Some clones in this sample may be carry-over from other donors' samples.

The J gene is TRBJ2-7, the V gene TRBV12-3 or TRBV12-4, with 7 bases lining up with TRBD1. After removal of 6 bases from V and 4 bases from J, the junction contained 9 bases not matched to a gene. There are 14 residues in the CDR3. CDR3 coding DNA: TGTGCCAGCAGCCGCGCAGGGGGTTCGTACGAGCAGTACTTC. This gives the protein CASSRAGGSYEQYF.

The chain joins TRBV20-1 to TRBJ2-7, with 8 bases lining up with TRBD2. The germline gives CDR1 DFQATT, CDR2 SNEGSKA (reference sequence). The length of the CDR3 is 13 residues. J lost 7 bases, V lost 6 bases, and 11 bases had no gene match. CDR3 in amino acids: CSAQTSPGGEQYF. Written as DNA, the CDR3 is TGCAGTGCACAGACCTCCCCGGGAGGGGAGCAGTACTTC.

About this clone itself: A much larger clone sits a single nucleotide away, making a read error possible. This chain connects TRBV20-1 to TRBJ2-1; D remains ambiguous. There are 16 residues in the CDR3. CDR1 is DFQATT and CDR2 is SNEGSKA in the germline V gene (reference sequence). Trimming removed 6 bases from V and 6 bases from J, with 24 bases in between. CDR3 bases: TGCAGTGCCCTTACCTTTCGATCGGGTACTACCAATGAGCAGTTCTTC. It translates to CSALTFRSGTTNEQFF.

The chain recombines TRBV7-8 with TRBJ2-2, with TRBD1 as a possible D gene (6 bases). Germline loops: CDR1 SGHVS, CDR2 FQNEAQ. V was trimmed by 1 base and J by 13 bases, leaving 16 bases between them. The CDR3 runs to 14 residues. The CDR3 coding sequence is TGTGCCAGCAGCTTAGAACAGGGCGCCGGTGGGCTGTTTTTT. As protein: CASSLEQGAGGLFF.